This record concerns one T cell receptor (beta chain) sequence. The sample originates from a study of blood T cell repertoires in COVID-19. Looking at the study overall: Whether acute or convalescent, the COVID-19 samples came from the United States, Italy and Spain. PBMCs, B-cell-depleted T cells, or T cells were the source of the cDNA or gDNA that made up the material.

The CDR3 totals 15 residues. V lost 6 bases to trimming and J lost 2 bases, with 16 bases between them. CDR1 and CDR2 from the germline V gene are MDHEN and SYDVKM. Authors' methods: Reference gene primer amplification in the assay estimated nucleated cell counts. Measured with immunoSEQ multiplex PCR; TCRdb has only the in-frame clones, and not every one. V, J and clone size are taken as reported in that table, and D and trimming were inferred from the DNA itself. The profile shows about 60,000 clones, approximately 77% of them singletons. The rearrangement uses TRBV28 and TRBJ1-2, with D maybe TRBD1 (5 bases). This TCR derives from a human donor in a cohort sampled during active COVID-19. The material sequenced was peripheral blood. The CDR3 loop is CASRRRTGGNYGYTF. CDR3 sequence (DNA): TGTGCCAGCAGGCGACGGACTGGGGGGAACTATGGCTACACCTTC.